The sequence of this T cell receptor beta chain was determined in a study of kidney transplant recipient with SARS-CoV-2 infection. TCRdb processed the reads anew with MiXCR; each CDR3 protein has one entry. The table shows fewer than 250,000 distinct CDR3 sequences, with around 30% occurring only once. In this sample, this clonotype turned up many times. The CDR3 sequence is 17 residues long. Trimming took off 5 bases at V and 4 bases at J, with 23 bases between the two ends. This material consisted of a blood sample, taken at baseline and around day 120 from a kidney transplant recipient. The receptor was derived from a young adult male patient who had COVID-19 and was a kidney transplant recipient. Some T cells may have come from the graft donor. The chain recombines TRBV12-3 or TRBV12-4 with TRBJ1-2, with unresolved D. The CDR3 region has the DNA TGTGCCAGCAGTGGAGGTGCCAGCTTCCGAAAGACCTATGGCTACACCTTC. It encodes CASSGGASFRKTYGYTF.